The 7 T cell receptor beta chains in this list originate from one sample, sequenced in a study of chemoradiotherapy in HPV16-positive cancers. Assay used: immunoSEQ multiplex PCR; TCRdb lists only in-frame clones, some missing. The data contain approximately 9,000 clones, more than 65% of them singletons. The material sequenced was blood, taken from a patient who underwent chemoradiotherapy. The source is a human donor with HPV-associated anogenital cancer.

There are a few counts of this clone. The chain is built from TRBV7-2 and TRBJ2-1, with D possibly matching TRBD1 (6 bases). CDR1 and CDR2 from the germline V gene are SGHTA and FQGNSA. V was shortened by 6 bases and J by 8 bases, with 14 bases between the two germline ends. The CDR3 spans 13 residues. The CDR3 loop is CASSFDRSHEQFF. The CDR3 DNA reads as TGTGCCAGCAGTTTTGACAGGTCCCATGAGCAGTTCTTC.

This rearrangement joins TRBV10-3 to TRBJ1-1, with a tentative D call TRBD1 (5 bases). CDR1 ENHRY and CDR2 SYGVKD come from the germline V gene. Deletions cut 9 bases from V and 7 bases from J, with 12 bases between. CDR3 size: 11 residues. The CDR3 protein is CAIGAGNEAFF. In DNA, the CDR3 is TGTGCCATTGGGGCGGGGAATGAAGCTTTCTTT.

The rearrangement joins TRBV11-2 to TRBJ2-7, with 7 bases that match TRBD1. The germline gives CDR1 SGHAT, CDR2 FQNNGV. CDR3 size: 14 residues. The V gene end was trimmed by 5 bases and the J gene end by 3 bases; junction bases not matched to a gene: 7. CDR3 coding DNA: TGTGCCAGCAGCGTATGGGACAGAATCTACGAGCAGTACTTC. Protein sequence: CASSVWDRIYEQYF.

The chain uses TRBV9 and TRBJ1-2; the match to TRBD1 covers 10 bases. The germline gives CDR1 SGDLS, CDR2 YYNGEE. V dropped 4 bases and J dropped 0; count of bases not matched to a gene: 3. The CDR3 has 15 amino acids. The CDR3 sequence is CASSSGTGANYGYTF. Written as DNA, the CDR3 is TGTGCCAGCAGCTCCGGGACAGGGGCTAACTATGGCTACACCTTC.

The chain recombines TRBV29-1 with TRBJ2-5; 8 bases are shared with TRBD2. The J call is in doubt because the DNA end fits TRBJ2-7 better. Germline CDR1 and CDR2: SQVTM and ANQGSEA. This CDR3 region has 14 residues. CDR3 DNA sequence: TGCAGCGTTGAAGGGGAGCGGGGGACCTACGAGCAGTACTTC. This sequence encodes CSVEGERGTYEQYF.

CDR3 loop: CAISESKGESGESTDTQYF. The CDR3 nucleotides are TGTGCCATCAGTGAGTCGAAAGGGGAATCTGGCGAAAGCACAGATACGCAGTATTTT. The gene calls are TRBV10-3 and TRBJ2-3, with D possibly TRBD1 on 5 matching bases. Trimming left V 0 bases short and J 0 bases short, with 19 bases between. This CDR3 contains 19 residues. Germline V lookup: CDR1 ENHRY, CDR2 SYGVKD.

Here the CDR3 reads CASSYVTSLMNTEAFF. The DNA of the CDR3 is TGTGCCAGCAGTTACGTGACAAGCCTCATGAACACTGAAGCTTTCTTT. V usage is TRBV6-6 and J usage is TRBJ1-1; no clear D. CDR1 is MNHNY and CDR2 is SVGAGI in the germline V gene (reference sequence). Trimming removed 2 bases from V and 0 bases from J, with 13 bases in between. This CDR3 region has 16 residues.